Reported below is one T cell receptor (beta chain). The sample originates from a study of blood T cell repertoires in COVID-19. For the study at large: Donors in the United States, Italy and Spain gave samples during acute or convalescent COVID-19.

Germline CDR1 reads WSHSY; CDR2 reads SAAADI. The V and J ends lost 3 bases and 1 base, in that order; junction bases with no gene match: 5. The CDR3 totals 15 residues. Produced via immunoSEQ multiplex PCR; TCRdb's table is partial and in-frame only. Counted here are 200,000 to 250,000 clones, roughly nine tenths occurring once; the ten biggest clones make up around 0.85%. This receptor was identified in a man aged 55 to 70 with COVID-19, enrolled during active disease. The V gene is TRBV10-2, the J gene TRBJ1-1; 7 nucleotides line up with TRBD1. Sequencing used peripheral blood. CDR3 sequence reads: CASSDRQGENTEAFF. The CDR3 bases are TGCGCCAGCAGTGATCGACAGGGCGAGAACACTGAAGCTTTCTTT.